The clone carrying this T cell receptor beta chain counts as medium-sized. No antigen is known for it. The data were obtained in a study of spatial heterogeneity in lung cancer. Study-level results: It was found that expanded intratumoral alpha and beta TCR counts tracked tumor mutation counts.

In TCRdb, the 5' RACE reads were re-called with MiXCR into one record per CDR3 protein. The sample includes 2,500 to 3,500 distinct CDR3 sequences, 5.5% to 7.5% of them seen just once. Time point: sample taken at primary tumor resection. CDR3 length: 16 residues. V was pared by 1 base and J by 3 bases, with 16 bases between. Germline CDR1 and CDR2: MGHRA and YSYEKL. The TCR was taken from a male donor with early-stage non-small cell lung cancer. V is TRBV4-1 and J is TRBJ2-7, with no clear D. The sequencing used lung tumor tissue, collected at surgery. CDR3 bases: TGCGCCAGCAGCCAAGGGTTAAGGCATCCGGGCTACGAGCAGTACTTC. Translation: CASSQGLRHPGYEQYF.